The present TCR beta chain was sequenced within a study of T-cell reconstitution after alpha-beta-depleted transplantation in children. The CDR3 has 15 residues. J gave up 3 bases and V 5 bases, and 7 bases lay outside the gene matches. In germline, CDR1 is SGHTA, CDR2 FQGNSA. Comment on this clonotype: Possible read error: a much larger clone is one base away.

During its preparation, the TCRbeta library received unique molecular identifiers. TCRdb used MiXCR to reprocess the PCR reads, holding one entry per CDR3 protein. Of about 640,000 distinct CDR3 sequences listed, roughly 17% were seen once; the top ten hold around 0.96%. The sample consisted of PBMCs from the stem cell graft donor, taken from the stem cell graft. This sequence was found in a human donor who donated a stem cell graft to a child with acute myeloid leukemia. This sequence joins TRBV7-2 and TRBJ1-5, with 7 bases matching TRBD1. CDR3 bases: TGTGCCAGCAGCCCTCGTACAGGGGACAATCAGCCCCAGCATTTT. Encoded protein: CASSPRTGDNQPQHF.